The 6 T cell receptor beta chains reported below all come from one sample, sequenced in a study of T-cell reconstitution after alpha-beta-depleted transplantation in children. Unique molecular identifiers were incorporated during preparation of the TCRbeta library. TCRdb re-called the PCR reads through MiXCR, storing one row per CDR3 protein. The table lists around 700,000 distinct CDR3 sequences, roughly 13% of them singletons, with about 0.79% in the top ten. This material consisted of PBMCs, taken before TCRalphabeta/CD19-depleted stem cell transplant. The receptors stem from a girl aged 2 to 10 with congenital amegakaryocytic thrombocytopenia, due to receive a stem cell transplant.

The table lists this clonotype with a few counts. V usage is TRBV12-3 or TRBV12-4 and J usage is TRBJ2-3; perhaps TRBD1 as D (6 bases). Trimming cost V 0 bases and J 5 bases, with 12 bases left between them. The CDR3 sequence is 15 residues long. In DNA, the CDR3 is TGTGCCAGCAGTTTAGCGCAGGGGTTGGGAGATACGCAGTATTTT. Translating it yields CASSLAQGLGDTQYF.

There are a few counts of this clonotype. This chain joins TRBV7-8 and TRBJ2-2; 12 positions match TRBD1. The germline CDR1 and CDR2 sequences are SGHVS and FQNEAQ. The V and J ends lost 5 bases and 7 bases, in that order; junction bases with no gene match: 11. The CDR3 runs 17 residues. The CDR3, as DNA: TGTGCCAGCAGCCTTTTCTCCGGGACAGGGGGCGGCGGGGAGCTGTTTTTT. As protein: CASSLFSGTGGGGELFF.

This clonotype was seen a few times. V is TRBV20-1 and J is TRBJ2-1; a possible D gene is TRBD2 (5 bases). V was cut by 6 bases and J by 3 bases, with 18 bases left in between. From germline, CDR1 is DFQATT and CDR2 SNEGSKA (reference sequence). The CDR3 has 15 amino acids. In nucleotides, the CDR3 is TGCAGTGCCACACGCTCGGGAACCTTCTACAATGAGCAGTTCTTC. It is translated as CSATRSGTFYNEQFF.

J is TRBJ2-2 and V is TRBV4-1; weak D call: TRBD2 (6 bases). Trimming removed 0 bases at V and 2 bases at J, with 19 bases between. CDR1 and CDR2 (germline): MGHRA, YSYEKL. CDR3 length: 19 amino acids. CDR3 sequence (DNA): TGCGCCAGCAGCCAAGATCGGGAATTAAGCGGGCGCAACACCGGGGAGCTGTTTTTT. Translation gives CASSQDRELSGRNTGELFF.

This clonotype was seen more than once but under ten times. The rearrangement links TRBV7-9 to TRBJ2-4, with D possibly being TRBD1 or TRBD2 (5 bases each). Germline V gives CDR1 SEHNR, CDR2 FQNEAQ (reference sequence). Trimming shortened V by 1 base and J by 2 bases, and 9 bases separated the two germline ends. This CDR3 spans 15 amino acids. CDR3 nucleotides: TGTGCCAGCAGCTTAGATTGGGGGACCAAAAACATTCAGTACTTC. It is translated as CASSLDWGTKNIQYF.

This clonotype was seen repeatedly, ten times or more. The CDR3 nucleotides are TGCGCCAGCAGCATATTGGTAGGAACTAATGAAAAACTGTTTTTT. This translates into CASSILVGTNEKLFF. The chain links TRBV5-1 to TRBJ1-4; D unresolved. Germline V gene sequence: CDR1 SGHRS, CDR2 YFSETQ. This CDR3 region has 15 residues. The V end lost 4 bases, the J end lost 1 base, and 11 bases lay between the germline ends. Full variable domain (remainder filled in from reference TRBV5-1 and TRBJ1-4): KAGVTQTPRYLIKTRGQQVTLSCSPISGHRSVSWYQQTPGQGLQFLFEYFSETQRNKGNFPGRFSGRQFSNSRSEMNVSTLELGDSALYLCASSILVGTNEKLFFGSGTQLSVL.